These T cell receptor beta chains were read from a single sample in a study of blood T cell repertoires in COVID-19. The repertoire was sequenced with immunoSEQ multiplex PCR; TCRdb's copy has only in-frame clones and lacks some. The table includes a few hundred thousand clones, roughly nine tenths detected once. The sequenced material came from PBMCs or T cells enriched from blood (not recorded which). Receptors were obtained from a man under 40 who had recovered from COVID-19. Both conserved end residues are part of each CDR3. The D gene is left open where the match is weak. Some rows mark clone size as missing; the rest say once, few, many or name a class of expanded clone.

V	size	J	D	DNA	CDR3
TRBV13	.	TRBJ1-6	.	TGTGCCAGCAGCTTAGGCCGTGGAGACCGGTATTCACCCCTCCACTTT	CASSLGRGDRYSPLHF
TRBV2	.	TRBJ1-5	.	TGTGCCAGCACCCCTGGGACGCCGGGAGCGCCCCAGCATTTT	CASTPGTPGAPQHF
TRBV7-2	.	TRBJ2-2	TRBD2	TGTGCCAGCAGCTCCCAACGGCGGGAGTTTACCACCGGGGAGCTGTTTTTT	CASSSQRREFTTGELFF
TRBV27	.	TRBJ2-2	TRBD2	TGTGCCAGCAGTTTACGGGGGGGGCCCGGGGAGCTGTTTTTT	CASSLRGGPGELFF
TRBV2	few	TRBJ2-2	TRBD2	TGTGCCAGAGCAACCCCCAGGGAGGGCCTAACCGGGGAGCTGTTTTTT	CARATPREGLTGELFF
TRBV7-9	.	TRBJ2-7	.	TGTGCCAGCAGCTTAGGGGGGCTCAGGCGCGAGCAGTACTTC	CASSLGGLRREQYF
TRBV3-1/TRBV3-2	.	TRBJ1-1	.	TGTGCCAGCAGAAATGGGGGCGTCTTGAACACTGAAGCTTTCTTT	CASRNGGVLNTEAFF
TRBV18	.	TRBJ2-1	TRBD2	TGTGCCAGCTCGCCCCTAGCGGGAGAATACAATGAGCAGTTCTTC	CASSPLAGEYNEQFF
TRBV5-1	.	TRBJ2-2	TRBD2	TGCGCCAGCAGCTCGGCCCTGACTAGCGGGACCGGGGAGCTGTTTTTT	CASSSALTSGTGELFF
TRBV12-3/TRBV12-4	.	TRBJ1-1	.	TGTGCCAGCAGTTTAGGAGTAGAAGCTTTCTTT	CASSLGVEAFF
TRBV27	.	TRBJ1-4	TRBD1	TGTGCCAGCAGTTTAACTGGAACAGGGGCTTATGAAAAACTGTTTTTT	CASSLTGTGAYEKLFF
TRBV5-1	once	TRBJ2-3	.	TGCGCCAGCAGCTCCAACACAGATACGCAGTATTTT	CASSSNTDTQYF
TRBV19	once	TRBJ2-2	TRBD1	TGTGCCGTGTGGGACAGGGTCGACACCGGGGAGCTGTTTTTT	CAVWDRVDTGELFF
TRBV27	.	TRBJ1-2	TRBD1	TGTGCCAGCAGTTTAAGGGGGCCGACTAACTATGGCTACACCTTC	CASSLRGPTNYGYTF
TRBV23-1	.	TRBJ1-4	.	TGCGCCAGCAGTCGGAGACGGACTAACACCATCAATGAAAAACTGTTTTTT	CASSRRRTNTINEKLFF
TRBV24-1	.	TRBJ2-6	.	TGTGCAATCAGGGGTTCCTCGGGCGGGGTCCTGACTTTC	CAIRGSSGGVLTF
TRBV19	.	TRBJ1-4	.	TGTGCCAGTAGTGGAGTCGAAAAACTGTTTTTT	CASSGVEKLFF
TRBV29-1	.	TRBJ1-6	TRBD1	TGCAGCGTTGACATGGGACAGGGGGGACCCCTCCACTTT	CSVDMGQGGPLHF
TRBV5-1	.	TRBJ2-1	TRBD2	TGCGCCAGCAGCCTCGGGACTAGCGACGCCCGCTCCTACAATGAGCAGTTCTTC	CASSLGTSDARSYNEQFF
TRBV28	.	TRBJ2-1	.	TGTGCCAGCAGTGCGTGGGACACCAACAATGAGCAGTTCTTC	CASSAWDTNNEQFF
TRBV9	.	TRBJ2-1	TRBD2	TGTGCCAGCAGCGTAGGGTGGACTAGTTCCCCTTCCTACAATGAGCAGTTCTTC	CASSVGWTSSPSYNEQFF
TRBV2	.	TRBJ2-7	.	TGTGCCAGCAGTTCAGCCTACGAGCAGTACTTC	CASSSAYEQYF
TRBV7-9	.	TRBJ1-5	.	TGTGCCAGCAGCTTAGCAGGGGGGGATCAGCCCCAGCATTTT	CASSLAGGDQPQHF
TRBV4-1	.	TRBJ1-4	.	TGCGCCAGCAGCCAAAATACAGGAATTCGACTCGGAAAACTGTTTTTT	CASSQNTGIRLGKLFF
TRBV25-1	.	TRBJ1-2	.	TGTGCCAGCAGCGAGAGGTTCGACTATGGCTACACCTTC	CASSERFDYGYTF
TRBV28	once	TRBJ2-2	.	TGTGCCAGCAGTTCTATGGCCGGGGAGCTGTTTTTT	CASSSMAGELFF
TRBV10-3	.	TRBJ2-7	.	TGTGCCATCAGTGAGTCGCAGGCCGAGCAGTACTTC	CAISESQAEQYF
TRBV19	.	TRBJ2-1	TRBD2	TGTGCCAGTAGTACCCCTAGCGGGGGCCCCTACAATGAGCAGTTCTTC	CASSTPSGGPYNEQFF
TRBV7-2	.	TRBJ2-5	TRBD2	TGTGCCAGCAGCTTCGGTGGGACTAGCGGAATAAAGGGGAAGACCCAGTACTTC	CASSFGGTSGIKGKTQYF
TRBV6-5	.	TRBJ1-4	TRBD1	TGTGCCAGCAGCCCGGGACAGGAGCTTGAAAAACTGTTTTTT	CASSPGQELEKLFF
TRBV24-1	.	TRBJ2-1	TRBD2	TGTGCCACCAGTGAACGGACTAGCGGGGGCCGCTACAATGAGCAGTTCTTC	CATSERTSGGRYNEQFF
TRBV5-1	once	TRBJ2-1	TRBD2	TGCGCCAGCAGCAGCCCTAGCGGGAACTCCTACAATGAGCAGTTCTTC	CASSSPSGNSYNEQFF
TRBV28	few	TRBJ1-4	.	TGTGCGTGGGGAGTGCGCGATGAAAAACTGTTTTTT	CAWGVRDEKLFF
TRBV19	.	TRBJ1-2	.	TGTGCCAGTAGCCAGGGTGTAGGAGGCTACACCTTC	CASSQGVGGYTF
TRBV5-1	.	TRBJ1-1	.	TGCGCCAGCAGCTTGGCGGGGGGGGCGTTCGGCACTGAAGCTTTCTTT	CASSLAGGAFGTEAFF
TRBV6-6	.	TRBJ1-3	TRBD1	TGTGCCAGCAGACCTACAGGGGCGAGAAACACCATATATTTT	CASRPTGARNTIYF
TRBV6-6	.	TRBJ2-7	TRBD1	TGTGCCAGCAGCCCCGGACAGGGGATTACCTACGAGCAGTACTTC	CASSPGQGITYEQYF
TRBV30	.	TRBJ1-4	.	TGTGCCTGGAGTGTACAGGGTGGAGAAAAACTGTTTTTT	CAWSVQGGEKLFF
TRBV7-9	.	TRBJ2-2	.	TGTGCCAGCAGCTTAGAGGGGCCCCGGGAGCTGTTTTTT	CASSLEGPRELFF
TRBV24-1	.	TRBJ2-3	.	TGTGCCACCTGCAGCACATGGGGAGCGCAGTATTTT	CATCSTWGAQYF
TRBV28	.	TRBJ2-7	.	TGTGCCAGCAAGGTTGCAGGGGCCGAGCAGTACTTC	CASKVAGAEQYF
TRBV30	.	TRBJ1-6	TRBD1	TGTGCCTGGAGTGTACAACAGGGGAATTCACCCCTCCACTTT	CAWSVQQGNSPLHF
TRBV4-2	once	TRBJ2-2	.	TGTGCCAGCAGCCAGCGGGGTACGAACACCGGGGAGCTGTTTTTT	CASSQRGTNTGELFF
TRBV6-5	.	TRBJ1-6	.	TGTGCCAGCAGACCCCCGTTTGGCTCTGGTTCACCCCTCCACTTT	CASRPPFGSGSPLHF
TRBV7-2	.	TRBJ2-1	.	TGTGCCAGCAGCGGGGGGGCCCCCTACAATGAGCAGTTCTTC	CASSGGAPYNEQFF
TRBV21-1	.	TRBJ2-5	.	.	CASSKVYICKQETQYF
TRBV24-1	.	TRBJ2-6	TRBD1	TGTGCCACTCTAGGCCGACAGGGCCGCTCTGGGGCCAACGTCCTGACTTTC	CATLGRQGRSGANVLTF
TRBV7-8	.	TRBJ1-6	TRBD1	TGTGCCAGCAGCCTAATATCCGGGACAGCTAATTCACCCCTCCACTTT	CASSLISGTANSPLHF
TRBV9	.	TRBJ2-7	.	TGTGCCAGCAGCGGCGACTCCTACGAGCAGTACTTC	CASSGDSYEQYF
TRBV27	.	TRBJ1-2	.	TGTGCCAGCTACCAATCGGGGTCGTTAGGCTACACCTTC	CASYQSGSLGYTF
TRBV7-2	.	TRBJ2-3	TRBD2	TGTGCCAGCAGCTTAGTTGGGACTAGCGGAGCAGATACGCAGTATTTT	CASSLVGTSGADTQYF
TRBV6-5	few	TRBJ2-1	.	TGTGCCAGCGGACTTCCTCGGGGTACCTACAATGAGCAGTTCTTC	CASGLPRGTYNEQFF
TRBV24-1	.	TRBJ1-4	TRBD1	TGTGCCACCAGTGACTCGACAGGGGCTAATGAAAAACTGTTTTTT	CATSDSTGANEKLFF